One sample yielded the 5 T cell receptor beta chains listed below, sequenced in a study of OX40 agonist ivuxolimab in advanced cancers. The assay was immunoSEQ multiplex PCR, and TCRdb's table has in-frame clones only and misses some. The table includes 70,000 or so clones, about 82% detected once. This material consisted of CD4+ or CD8+ T cells sorted from blood, taken in a trial of the OX40 agonist ivuxolimab. The source of these receptors is an adult with an advanced solid tumor such as melanoma, head and neck, liver or kidney cancer.

CDR3 amino acids: CASSQDFFTGGLSGANVLTF. CDR3 bases: TGTGCCAGCAGCCAAGATTTTTTTACGGGGGGGCTATCTGGGGCCAACGTCCTGACTTTC. V usage is TRBV4-2 and J usage is TRBJ2-6, with 8 bases matching TRBD2. This CDR3 has 20 residues. Germline V gene data show CDR1 as LGHNA and CDR2 as YNFKEQ. The J segment lost 1 base and the V segment lost 0 bases, leaving 11 bases of the junction unmatched.

This clone has just a few counts. The rearrangement joins TRBV28 to TRBJ1-1; D gene ambiguous. CDR1 and CDR2 from the germline V gene are MDHEN and SYDVKM. The CDR3 is made up of 11 amino acids. The V gene lost 5 bases and the J gene lost 2 bases, with 3 bases spanning the gap. The CDR3 region is CASSRNTEAFF. CDR3 DNA: TGTGCCAGCAGTCGTAACACTGAAGCTTTCTTT.

The table lists this clone with a count of one. CDR3 in DNA: TGTGCCAGCAGTGAACACCGATTCACCGGGGAGCTGTTTTTT. Protein: CASSEHRFTGELFF. V gene TRBV2 combines with J gene TRBJ2-2; D uncertain. The CDR3 covers 14 residues. Germline assignment: CDR1 SNHLY and CDR2 FYNNEI. The ends were cut back, 2 bases at V and 4 bases at J, with 8 bases in the middle.

V usage is TRBV18 and J usage is TRBJ2-7, with D tentatively TRBD1 (5 bases). Germline V gene lookup returns CDR1 KGHSH and CDR2 LQKENI. The V end lost 0 bases, the J end lost 2 bases, and 14 bases lay between the germline ends. This CDR3 comprises 16 residues. CDR3 nucleotide sequence: TGTGCCAGCTCACCACCGGTAACAGGTCTCACCTACGAGCAGTACTTC. Its protein is CASSPPVTGLTYEQYF.

The rearrangement links TRBV7-9 to TRBJ2-6; 7 bases agree with TRBD1. V shed 5 bases and J 4 bases; nucleotides not matched to a gene: 8. The CDR3 runs 16 residues. The germline V gene has CDR1 SEHNR and CDR2 FQNEAQ (reference sequence). The CDR3 nucleotides are TGTGCCAGCAGCACAAACAGGGGACGCGGGGCCAACGTCCTGACTTTC. Translation gives CASSTNRGRGANVLTF.